These 19 T cell receptor beta chains were sequenced from one sample in a study of shared clonotypes between healthy human individuals. Using immunoSEQ multiplex PCR, the repertoire was profiled, and TCRdb retains in-frame clones only, with some absent. The sample includes roughly 1,500,000 clones, 98% of them seen just once. The sample was naive CD4+ T cells sorted from blood. Stated subset: CD45RA+ positively selected. The source is a man aged 25 to 45 in good health.

This rearrangement joins TRBV19 to TRBJ2-3; TRBD1 agrees at 8 bases. CDR1 is LNHDA, CDR2 SQIVND, per germline (reference sequence). The CDR3 covers 16 residues. Trimming at V came to 6 bases and at J to 2 bases, leaving 10 bases not matched to a gene. The CDR3 sequence is CASSGLRDRLTDTQYF. The CDR3 bases are TGTGCCAGTAGCGGACTCCGGGACAGGCTCACAGATACGCAGTATTTT.

To note about this clone: This sample includes further DNA sequences coding for the same CDR3. This rearrangement joins TRBV5-1 to TRBJ2-5; weak D call: TRBD1 (6 bases). This CDR3 has 14 residues. The germline gives CDR1 SGHRS, CDR2 YFSETQ. The V end was cut by 0 bases, the J end by 1 base, with 7 bases between. CDR3 sequence reads: CASSLAQGQETQYF. CDR3 coding DNA: TGCGCCAGCAGCTTGGCACAGGGCCAAGAGACCCAGTACTTC.

This clone was seen once. The chain carries TRBV7-2 and TRBJ1-2; D is uncertain. There are 14 residues in the CDR3. Looked up from germline, CDR1 is SGHTA and CDR2 is FQGNSA. V was cut by 1 base and J by 4 bases, with 10 bases left in between. The CDR3 DNA follows: TGTGCCAGCAGCTTAGTTTGGTCAATCTATGGCTACACCTTC. Encoded protein: CASSLVWSIYGYTF.

The J gene is TRBJ1-2, the V gene TRBV11-2; D possibly corresponds to TRBD1 (5 bases). The CDR3 covers 14 residues. Germline V gene data show CDR1 as SGHAT and CDR2 as FQNNGV. The V gene lost 0 bases and the J gene lost 8 bases, with 13 bases spanning the gap. This CDR3 is CASSLDLAGLGYTF. The CDR3 DNA follows: TGTGCCAGCAGCTTAGATCTCGCGGGGCTGGGCTACACCTTC.

The chain couples TRBV5-8 to TRBJ2-3; D is unclear. The CDR3 covers 11 residues. V dropped 0 bases and J dropped 10 bases, with 6 bases sitting between them. CDR1 and CDR2 from the germline V gene are SGHTS and YDEGEE. Here the CDR3 DNA reads TGTGCCAGCAGCTTGGACGGAGCGCAGTATTTT. Translation gives CASSLDGAQYF.

The rearrangement joins TRBV28 to TRBJ2-7; 10 bases agree with TRBD1. J was trimmed by 3 bases and V by 1 base; bases with no gene match: 3. Germline V lookup: CDR1 MDHEN, CDR2 SYDVKM. The CDR3 has 15 residues. The CDR3 loop is CASSLSRTGGYEQYF. CDR3 sequence (DNA): TGTGCCAGCAGTTTATCCCGGACAGGGGGCTACGAGCAGTACTTC.

This clone was counted a single time. This chain links TRBV28 with TRBJ2-3, with D unresolved. Germline V CDR1 and CDR2: MDHEN, SYDVKM. This CDR3 has 12 amino acids. V was trimmed by 5 bases and J by 2 bases, leaving 5 bases between them. Here the CDR3 DNA reads TGTGCCAGCAGTATAGTCACAGATACGCAGTATTTT. Protein sequence: CASSIVTDTQYF.

This clone is a singleton in its sample. The chain uses TRBV28 and TRBJ2-1; D is unclear. Germline V gene lookup returns CDR1 MDHEN and CDR2 SYDVKM. CDR3 size: 14 residues. Trimming removed 6 bases at V and 9 bases at J, with 18 bases between. The CDR3 bases are TGTGCCAGCAGCATTACGACCAACCTCCTTGAGCAGTTCTTC. Protein: CASSITTNLLEQFF. Full variable domain (missing parts from reference TRBV28 and TRBJ2-1): DVKVTQSSRYLVKRTGEKVFLECVQDMDHENMFWYRQDPGLGLRLIYFSYDVKMKEKGDIPEGYSVSREKKERFSLILESASTNQTSMYLCASSITTNLLEQFFGPGTRLTVL.

A word on this clone: Other DNA sequences from this sample encode an identical CDR3 as well. The rearrangement joins TRBV29-1 to TRBJ2-3, with 8 bases fitting TRBD1. The CDR3 loop spans 14 amino acids. Germline-derived CDR1 and CDR2 are SQVTM and ANQGSEA. V trimming: 4 bases; J trimming: 3 bases; junction bases outside the gene matches: 6. CDR3 in amino acids: CSVVGQGGTDTQYF. In DNA form, the CDR3 reads TGCAGCGTTGTAGGACAGGGAGGAACAGATACGCAGTATTTT.

The chain has TRBV9 and TRBJ2-7; TRBD2 might be the D (6 bases). With 4 bases removed from V and 4 bases from J, the gap between germline ends came to 21 bases. The length of the CDR3 is 16 residues. Looked up from germline, CDR1 is SGDLS and CDR2 is YYNGEE. In DNA form, the CDR3 reads TGTGCCAGCAGCCCCCAGAGCTCTAGCGTCGGGTACGAGCAGTACTTC. Translated: CASSPQSSSVGYEQYF.

The gene calls are TRBV7-3 and TRBJ2-3, with 8 nucleotides matching TRBD2. Germline CDR1 is SGHTA and CDR2 is FQGTGA. The J segment lost 2 bases and the V segment lost 4 bases, leaving 2 bases of the junction unmatched. The CDR3 runs to 14 residues. Here the CDR3 reads CASSSAGVTDTQYF. The CDR3 DNA reads as TGTGCCAGCAGCTCAGCGGGAGTCACAGATACGCAGTATTTT.

In this sample, this clone turned up once. The V gene is TRBV11-3, the J gene TRBJ2-1, with no clear D. The CDR3 is 13 residues long. In germline, CDR1 is SGHNT, CDR2 YENEEA. Between the trimmed V and J ends, which lost 5 bases and 3 bases, there was a span of 8 bases. This CDR3 is CASSTGFYNEQFF. Here the CDR3 DNA reads TGTGCCAGCAGCACGGGCTTCTACAATGAGCAGTTCTTC.

Only one count was recorded for this clone. The chain recombines TRBV18 with TRBJ2-1, with 7 bases lining up with TRBD1. Germline V gene sequence: CDR1 KGHSH, CDR2 LQKENI. This CDR3 is 16 amino acids long. With V trimmed by 2 bases and J by 4 bases, 8 bases remained unmatched. The CDR3 protein is CASSPKGGLTYNEQFF. In DNA form, the CDR3 reads TGTGCCAGCTCACCAAAAGGGGGCCTTACATACAATGAGCAGTTCTTC. The full variable domain, completed using reference TRBV18 and TRBJ2-1, is NAGVMQNPRHLVRRRGQEARLRCSPMKGHSHVYWYRQLPEEGLKFMVYLQKENIIDESGMPKERFSAEFPKEGPSILRIQQVVRGDSAAYFCASSPKGGLTYNEQFFGPGTRLTVL.

The J gene is TRBJ2-5, the V gene TRBV2; 10 positions agree with TRBD2. Germline lookup yields CDR1 SNHLY and CDR2 FYNNEI. Trimming cost V 9 bases and J 5 bases; bases outside gene matches: 6. The CDR3 covers 13 residues. CDR3 loop: CASLAGVGETQYF. The CDR3 DNA reads TGTGCCAGTCTAGCGGGAGTAGGCGAGACCCAGTACTTC.

V and J are TRBV11-2 and TRBJ2-2; D unclear. CDR1 and CDR2 from the germline V gene are SGHAT and FQNNGV. Between the trimmed V and J ends, which lost 3 bases and 0 bases, there was a span of 11 bases. The CDR3 is 16 residues long. CDR3: CASSFQVGSNTGELFF. The CDR3 region has the DNA TGTGCCAGCAGCTTCCAGGTGGGGTCGAACACCGGGGAGCTGTTTTTT.

The chain is built from TRBV5-4 and TRBJ2-5; D perhaps matches TRBD2 (5 bases). Germline V lookup: CDR1 SGHNT, CDR2 YYREEE (reference sequence). The V end lost 0 bases, the J end lost 4 bases, and 16 bases lay between the germline ends. The CDR3 spans 16 residues. The chain's CDR3 is CASSLVGRMGRETQYF. The CDR3 nucleotides read TGTGCCAGCAGCTTGGTAGGGAGAATGGGGAGAGAGACCCAGTACTTC. Based on the CDR3 plus reference TRBV5-4 and TRBJ2-5, the full variable domain is ETGVTQSPTHLIKTRGQQVTLRCSSQSGHNTVSWYQQALGQGPQFIFQYYREEENGRGNFPPRFSGLQFPNYSSELNVNALELDDSALYLCASSLVGRMGRETQYFGPGTRLLVL.

Turning to this clone: Distinct nucleotide sequences in the sample also encode this CDR3. CDR3 in DNA: TGTGCCAGCAGCGTAGAAGGGACTAGCGGGGGAAATGAGCAGTTCTTC. This sequence encodes CASSVEGTSGGNEQFF. The J gene is TRBJ2-1, the V gene TRBV9, with 14 nucleotides matching TRBD2. V lost 0 bases and J lost 7; bases outside the gene matches: 3. Germline values: CDR1 SGDLS, CDR2 YYNGEE. The CDR3 runs to 16 residues.

This clone was counted once. The V call is TRBV7-2, the J call TRBJ2-7; weak D call: TRBD1 (6 bases). Germline loops: CDR1 SGHTA, CDR2 FQGNSA. V was cut by 7 bases and J by 3 bases, with 19 bases left in between. The CDR3 covers 15 residues. The chain's CDR3 is CASNTIRGQGYEQYF. The CDR3, as DNA: TGTGCCAGCAACACCATCAGGGGCCAAGGCTACGAGCAGTACTTC.

The chain combines TRBV29-1 with TRBJ2-5; 8 positions agree with TRBD2. Unmatched junction bases numbered 10, after V lost 8 bases and J lost 5 bases. The CDR3 is 13 residues long. CDR1 and CDR2 from the germline V gene are SQVTM and ANQGSEA. The CDR3 here is CSFEGTRRETQYF. The DNA of the CDR3 is TGCAGCTTCGAAGGGACTAGGCGGGAGACCCAGTACTTC.